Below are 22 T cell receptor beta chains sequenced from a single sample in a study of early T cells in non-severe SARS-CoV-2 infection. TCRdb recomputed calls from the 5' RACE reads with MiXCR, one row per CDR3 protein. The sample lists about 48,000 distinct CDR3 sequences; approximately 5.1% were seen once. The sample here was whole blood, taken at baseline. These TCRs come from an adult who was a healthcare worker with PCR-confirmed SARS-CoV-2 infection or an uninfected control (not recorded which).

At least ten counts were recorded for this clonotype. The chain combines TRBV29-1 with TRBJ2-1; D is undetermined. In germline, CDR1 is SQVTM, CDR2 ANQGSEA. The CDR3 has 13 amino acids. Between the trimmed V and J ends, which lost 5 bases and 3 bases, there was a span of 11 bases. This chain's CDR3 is CSVLVSGYNEQFF. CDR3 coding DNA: TGCAGCGTTTTAGTCTCGGGCTACAATGAGCAGTTCTTC.

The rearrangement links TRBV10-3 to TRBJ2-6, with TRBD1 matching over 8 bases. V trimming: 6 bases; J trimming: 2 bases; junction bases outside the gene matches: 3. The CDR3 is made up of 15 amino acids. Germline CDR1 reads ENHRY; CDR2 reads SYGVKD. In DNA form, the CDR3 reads TGTGCCATCAGGGAGACAGGGGCTGGGGCCAACGTCCTGACTTTC. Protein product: CAIRETGAGANVLTF.

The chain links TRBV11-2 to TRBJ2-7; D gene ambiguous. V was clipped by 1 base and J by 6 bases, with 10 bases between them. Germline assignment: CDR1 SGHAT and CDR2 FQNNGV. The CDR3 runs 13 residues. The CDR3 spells CASSLGRVSEQYF. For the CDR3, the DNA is TGTGCCAGCAGCTTAGGTCGAGTCAGCGAGCAGTACTTC.

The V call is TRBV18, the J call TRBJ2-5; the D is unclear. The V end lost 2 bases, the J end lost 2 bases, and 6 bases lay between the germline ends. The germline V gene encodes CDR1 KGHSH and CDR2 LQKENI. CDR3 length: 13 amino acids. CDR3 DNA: TGTGCCAGCTCACCAGGCGGACAAGAGACCCAGTACTTC. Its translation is CASSPGGQETQYF.

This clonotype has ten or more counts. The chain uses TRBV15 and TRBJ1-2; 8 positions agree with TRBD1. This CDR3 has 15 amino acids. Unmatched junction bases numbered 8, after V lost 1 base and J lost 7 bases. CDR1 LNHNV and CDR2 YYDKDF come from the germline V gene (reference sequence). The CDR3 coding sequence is TGTGCCACCAGCAGAGCGGTTGGAACAGGGGGTGGCTACACCTTC. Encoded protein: CATSRAVGTGGGYTF.

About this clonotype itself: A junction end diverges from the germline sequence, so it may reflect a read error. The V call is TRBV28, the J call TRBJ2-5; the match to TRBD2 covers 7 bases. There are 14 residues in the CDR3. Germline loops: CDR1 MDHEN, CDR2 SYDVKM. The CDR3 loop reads CVSSSGGLQETQYF. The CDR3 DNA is TGTGTCAGCAGTTCGGGAGGACTCCAAGAGACCCAGTACTTC.

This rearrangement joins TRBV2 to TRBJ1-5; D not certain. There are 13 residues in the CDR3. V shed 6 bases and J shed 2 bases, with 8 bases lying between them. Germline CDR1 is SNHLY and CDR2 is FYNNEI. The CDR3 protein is CASRGDGNQPQHF. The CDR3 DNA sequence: TGTGCCAGCAGGGGCGATGGCAATCAGCCCCAGCATTTT. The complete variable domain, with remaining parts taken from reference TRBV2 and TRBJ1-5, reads EPEVTQTPSHQVTQMGQEVILRCVPISNHLYFYWYRQILGQKVEFLVSFYNNEISEKSEIFDDQFSVERPDGSNFTLKIRSTKLEDSAMYFCASRGDGNQPQHFGDGTRLSIL.

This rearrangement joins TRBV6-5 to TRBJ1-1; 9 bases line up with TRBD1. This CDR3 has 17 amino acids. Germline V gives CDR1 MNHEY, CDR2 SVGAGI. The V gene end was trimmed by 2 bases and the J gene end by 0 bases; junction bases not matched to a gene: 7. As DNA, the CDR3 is TGTGCCAGCAGTTACCCCGGACAGGGGACCCTGAACACTGAAGCTTTCTTT. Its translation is CASSYPGQGTLNTEAFF.

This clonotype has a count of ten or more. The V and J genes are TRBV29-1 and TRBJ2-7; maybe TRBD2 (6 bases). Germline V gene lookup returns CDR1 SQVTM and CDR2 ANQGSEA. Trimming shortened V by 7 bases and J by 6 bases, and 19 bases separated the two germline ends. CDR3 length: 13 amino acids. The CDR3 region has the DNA TGCAGCGGGCGTGGGCGGCTGGGGGGCGAGCAGTACTTC. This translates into CSGRGRLGGEQYF.

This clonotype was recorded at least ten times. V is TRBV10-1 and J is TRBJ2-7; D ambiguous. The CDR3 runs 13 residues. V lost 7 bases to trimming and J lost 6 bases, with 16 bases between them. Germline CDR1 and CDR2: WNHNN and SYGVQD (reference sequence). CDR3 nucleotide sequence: TGCGCCAGCAATCCAACTCCTGGGTCCGAGCAGTACTTC. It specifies CASNPTPGSEQYF.

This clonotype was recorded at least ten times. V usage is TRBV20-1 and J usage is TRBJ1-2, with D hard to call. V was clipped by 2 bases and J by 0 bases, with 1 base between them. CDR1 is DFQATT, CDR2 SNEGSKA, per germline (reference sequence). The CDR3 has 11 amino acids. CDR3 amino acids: CSARTNYGYTF. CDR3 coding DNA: TGCAGTGCTAGAACTAACTATGGCTACACCTTC.

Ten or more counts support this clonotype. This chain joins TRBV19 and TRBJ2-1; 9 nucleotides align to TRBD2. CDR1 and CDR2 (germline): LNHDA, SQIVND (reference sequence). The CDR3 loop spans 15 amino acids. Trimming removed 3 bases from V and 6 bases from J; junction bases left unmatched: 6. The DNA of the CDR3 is TGTGCCAGTAGTATGTTTAGCGGGAGCTTCAATGAGCAGTTCTTC. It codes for CASSMFSGSFNEQFF.

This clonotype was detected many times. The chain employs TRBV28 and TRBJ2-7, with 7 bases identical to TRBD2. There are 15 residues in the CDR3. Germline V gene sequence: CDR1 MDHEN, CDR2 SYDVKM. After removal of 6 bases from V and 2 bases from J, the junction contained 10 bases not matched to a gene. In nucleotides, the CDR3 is TGTGCCAGCAGCCCCCGCGGGAGCTCGGCCTACGAGCAGTACTTC. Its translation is CASSPRGSSAYEQYF. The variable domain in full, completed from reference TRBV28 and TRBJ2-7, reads DVKVTQSSRYLVKRTGEKVFLECVQDMDHENMFWYRQDPGLGLRLIYFSYDVKMKEKGDIPEGYSVSREKKERFSLILESASTNQTSMYLCASSPRGSSAYEQYFGPGTRLTVT.

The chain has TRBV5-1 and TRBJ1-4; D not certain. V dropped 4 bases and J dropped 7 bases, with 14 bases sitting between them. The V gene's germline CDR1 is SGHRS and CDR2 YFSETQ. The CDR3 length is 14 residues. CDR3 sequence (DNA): TGCGCCAGCAGCATCACCGCGACGGGTGAAAAACTGTTTTTT. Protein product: CASSITATGEKLFF.

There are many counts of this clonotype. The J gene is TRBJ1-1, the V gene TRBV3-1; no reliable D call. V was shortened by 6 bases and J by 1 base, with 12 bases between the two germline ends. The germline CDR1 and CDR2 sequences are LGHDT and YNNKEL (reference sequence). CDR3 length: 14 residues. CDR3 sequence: CASRVGMTNTEAFF. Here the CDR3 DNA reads TGTGCCAGCAGGGTAGGGATGACGAACACTGAAGCTTTCTTT.

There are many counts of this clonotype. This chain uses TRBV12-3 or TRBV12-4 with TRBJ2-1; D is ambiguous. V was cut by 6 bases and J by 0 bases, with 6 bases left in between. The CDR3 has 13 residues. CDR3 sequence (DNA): TGTGCCAGCAGCCCCAGCTCCTACAATGAGCAGTTCTTC. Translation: CASSPSSYNEQFF.

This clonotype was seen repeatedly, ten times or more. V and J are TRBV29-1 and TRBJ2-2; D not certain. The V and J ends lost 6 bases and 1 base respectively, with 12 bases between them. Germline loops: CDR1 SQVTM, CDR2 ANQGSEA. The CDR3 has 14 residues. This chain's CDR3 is CSVLSSVNTGELFF. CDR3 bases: TGCAGCGTCCTCAGTTCTGTGAACACCGGGGAGCTGTTTTTT.

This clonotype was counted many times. This CDR3 reads CASSLDLSPNTEAFF. The CDR3, as DNA: TGTGCCAGCAGCTTAGATCTGTCCCCGAACACTGAAGCTTTCTTT. V and J are TRBV7-2 and TRBJ1-1, with no clear D. The CDR3 sequence is 15 residues long. Trimming took off 1 base at V and 1 base at J, with 10 bases between the two ends. The germline V gene encodes CDR1 SGHTA and CDR2 FQGNSA.

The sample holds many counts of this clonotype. CDR3 protein: CASSQDLAGGPKDEQFF. CDR3 bases: TGTGCCAGCAGCCAAGATCTAGCGGGAGGGCCCAAGGATGAGCAGTTCTTC. The chain carries TRBV3-1 and TRBJ2-1; 12 bases match TRBD2. There are 17 residues in the CDR3. Germline V gene sequence: CDR1 LGHDT, CDR2 YNNKEL (reference sequence). V was pared by 0 bases and J by 8 bases, with 8 bases of the junction left unmatched.

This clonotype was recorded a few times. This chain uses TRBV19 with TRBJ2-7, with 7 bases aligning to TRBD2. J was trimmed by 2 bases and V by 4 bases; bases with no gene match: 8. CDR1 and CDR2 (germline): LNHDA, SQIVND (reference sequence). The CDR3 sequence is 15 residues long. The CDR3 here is CASSKERDDAYEQYF. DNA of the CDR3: TGTGCCAGTAGTAAGGAGCGGGACGACGCCTACGAGCAGTACTTC.

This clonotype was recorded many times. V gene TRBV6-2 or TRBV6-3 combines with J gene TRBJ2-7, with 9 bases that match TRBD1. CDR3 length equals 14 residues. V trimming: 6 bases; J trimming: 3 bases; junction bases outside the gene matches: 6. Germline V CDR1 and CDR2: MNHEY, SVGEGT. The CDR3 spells CASSHGTGIYEQYF. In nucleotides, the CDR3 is TGTGCCAGCAGCCACGGGACAGGGATCTACGAGCAGTACTTC.

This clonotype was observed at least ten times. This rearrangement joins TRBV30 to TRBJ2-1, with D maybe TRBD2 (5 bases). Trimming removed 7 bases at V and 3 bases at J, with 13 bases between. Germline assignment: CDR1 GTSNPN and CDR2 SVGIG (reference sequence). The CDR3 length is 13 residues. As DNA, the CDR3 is TGTGCCTACGCTAGCTTAGACTACAATGAGCAGTTCTTC. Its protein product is CAYASLDYNEQFF.